This T cell receptor (beta chain) was profiled in a study of blood T cell repertoires in COVID-19. Study in general: PBMCs, B-cell-depleted T cells, or T cells provided the cDNA or gDNA that made up the material.

In the original analysis: The authors estimated nucleated cell counts from reference gene primer amplification. Here immunoSEQ multiplex PCR was the method, and the copy in TCRdb shows in-frame clones only, minus some. The V and J calls and clone size come from that table; D and trimming were worked out from the DNA. Of some 170,000 clones listed, 82% are singletons. The ends lost 4 bases at V and 7 bases at J; junction bases unmatched: 11. The CDR3 has 16 residues. Germline-derived CDR1 and CDR2 are SGHNT and YYREEE (reference sequence). Sequenced: peripheral blood. The V call is TRBV5-4, the J call TRBJ2-1, with 10 nucleotides matching TRBD2. The receptor's source is a woman between 65 and 79 years old with acute or convalescent COVID-19. As DNA, the CDR3 is TGTGCCAGCAGCCCACCGCCAGCGGGGGGGCTAAATGAGCAGTTCTTC. Translation: CASSPPPAGGLNEQFF.